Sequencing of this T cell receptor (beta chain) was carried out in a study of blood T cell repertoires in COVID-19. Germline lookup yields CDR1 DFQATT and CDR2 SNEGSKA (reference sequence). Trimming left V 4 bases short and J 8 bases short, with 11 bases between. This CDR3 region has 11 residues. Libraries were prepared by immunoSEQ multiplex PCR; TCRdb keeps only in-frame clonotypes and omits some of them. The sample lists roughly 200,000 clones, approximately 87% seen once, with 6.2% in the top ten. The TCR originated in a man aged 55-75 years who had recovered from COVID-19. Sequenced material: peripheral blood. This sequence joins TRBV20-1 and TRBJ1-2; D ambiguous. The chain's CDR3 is CSAIRGSGYTF. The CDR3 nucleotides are TGCAGTGCTATCCGAGGCTCAGGCTACACCTTC.